This T cell receptor (beta chain) was sequenced for a study of blood T cell repertoires in COVID-19. The age range of participants was about 18 to 95 years, with residence in under 25 US areas. Donors were grouped by their self-reported clinical history. The study counted Cohort 3 donors as recovered given two negative PCRs, clearance, or symptom resolution. Repertoires were generated with immunoSEQ multiplex PCR, while TCRdb's copy carries only in-frame clones and drops some. Of around 250,000 clones in the sample, 80% to 90% were seen once. This receptor was identified in a woman between 45 and 65 years old who had recovered from COVID-19. Sequences were obtained from PBMCs or T cells enriched from blood (not recorded which).

CDR3 DNA sequence: TGTGCCAGCACCGACTCCACGGGGTTTTTGGGTGGCTACACCTTC. Translation gives CASTDSTGFLGGYTF. This chain connects TRBV2 to TRBJ1-2, with D hard to call. Germline CDR1 is SNHLY and CDR2 is FYNNEI. The germline V and J ends were trimmed by 7 bases and 7 bases, with 22 bases remaining between them. The CDR3 runs to 15 residues.